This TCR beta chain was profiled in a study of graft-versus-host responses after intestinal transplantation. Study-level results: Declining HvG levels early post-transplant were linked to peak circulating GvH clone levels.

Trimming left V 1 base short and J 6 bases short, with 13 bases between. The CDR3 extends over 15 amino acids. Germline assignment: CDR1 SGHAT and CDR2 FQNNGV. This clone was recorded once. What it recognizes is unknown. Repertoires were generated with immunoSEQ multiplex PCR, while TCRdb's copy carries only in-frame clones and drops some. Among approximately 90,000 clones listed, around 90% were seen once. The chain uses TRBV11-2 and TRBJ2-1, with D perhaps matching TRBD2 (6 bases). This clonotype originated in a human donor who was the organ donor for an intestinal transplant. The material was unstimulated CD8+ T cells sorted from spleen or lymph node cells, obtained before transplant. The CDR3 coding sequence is TGTGCCAGCAGCTTAGGCCCGGGACTCCTCAATGAGCAGTTCTTC. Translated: CASSLGPGLLNEQFF.